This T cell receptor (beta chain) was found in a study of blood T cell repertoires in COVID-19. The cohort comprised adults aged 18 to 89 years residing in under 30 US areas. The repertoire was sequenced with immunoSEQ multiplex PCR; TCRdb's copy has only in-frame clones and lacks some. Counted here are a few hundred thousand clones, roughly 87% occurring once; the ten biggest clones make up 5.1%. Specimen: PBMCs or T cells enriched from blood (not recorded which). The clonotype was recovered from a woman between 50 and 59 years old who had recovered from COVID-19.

The CDR3 sequence is CASSQGAQGYTEAFF. The CDR3 nucleotides read TGCGCCAGCAGCCAAGGGGCACAGGGGTACACTGAAGCTTTCTTT. The rearrangement links TRBV4-1 to TRBJ1-1; 7 bases map to TRBD1. CDR1 is MGHRA, CDR2 YSYEKL, per germline. This CDR3 is built from 15 residues. V lost 1 base and J lost 3; bases outside the gene matches: 5.